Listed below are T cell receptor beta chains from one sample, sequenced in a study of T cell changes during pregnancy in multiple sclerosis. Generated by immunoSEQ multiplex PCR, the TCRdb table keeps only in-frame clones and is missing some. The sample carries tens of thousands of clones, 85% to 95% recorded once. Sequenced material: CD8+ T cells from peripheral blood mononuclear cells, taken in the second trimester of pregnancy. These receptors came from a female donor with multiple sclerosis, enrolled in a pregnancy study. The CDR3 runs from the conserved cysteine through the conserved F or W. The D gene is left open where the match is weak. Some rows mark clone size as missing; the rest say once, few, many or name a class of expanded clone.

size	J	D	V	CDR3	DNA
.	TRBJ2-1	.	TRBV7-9	CASSSPGINEQFF	TGTGCCAGCAGCTCCCCGGGTATTAATGAGCAGTTCTTC
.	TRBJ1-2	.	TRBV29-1	CSVDNPGANYGYTF	TGCAGCGTTGATAACCCAGGGGCCAACTATGGCTACACCTTC
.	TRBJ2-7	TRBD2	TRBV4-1	CASSQEGGLEGYEQYF	TGCGCCAGCAGCCAAGAAGGGGGACTAGAAGGCTACGAGCAGTACTTC
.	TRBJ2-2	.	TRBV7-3	CASSLITSPPGELFF	TGTGCCAGCAGCTTAATTACTAGCCCTCCCGGGGAGCTGTTTTTT
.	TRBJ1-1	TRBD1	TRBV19	CASSSGQGFTEAFF	TGTGCCAGTAGTAGCGGACAGGGTTTCACTGAAGCTTTCTTT
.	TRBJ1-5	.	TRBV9	CASSSRGGARSNQPQHF	TGTGCCAGCAGCTCCAGAGGGGGGGCGCGTAGCAATCAGCCCCAGCATTTT
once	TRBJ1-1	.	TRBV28	CASISPGGPARGVNTEAFF	TGTGCCAGCATCTCCCCTGGGGGCCCAGCAAGGGGCGTGAACACTGAAGCTTTCTTT
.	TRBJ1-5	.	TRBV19	CASSMDNYSNQPQHF	TGTGCCAGTAGTATGGACAACTATAGCAATCAGCCCCAGCATTTT
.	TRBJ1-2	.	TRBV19	CASSITSLTDGYTF	TGTGCCAGTAGTATCACTTCCCTGACAGATGGCTACACCTTC
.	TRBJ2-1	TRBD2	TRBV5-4	CASSFKREVYNEQFF	TGTGCCAGCAGCTTTAAGCGGGAGGTCTACAATGAGCAGTTCTTC
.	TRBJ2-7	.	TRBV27	CASSLIGGHEQYF	TGTGCCAGCAGTTTAATCGGGGGACACGAGCAGTACTTC
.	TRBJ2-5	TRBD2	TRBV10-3	CAISATSGLAGREGTQYF	TGTGCCATCAGTGCGACTTCGGGACTAGCGGGACGGGAGGGGACCCAGTACTTC
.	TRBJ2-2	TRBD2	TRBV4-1	CASSHLGLANTGELFF	TGCGCCAGCAGCCACCTTGGACTAGCTAACACCGGGGAGCTGTTTTTT
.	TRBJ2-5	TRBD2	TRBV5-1	CASTLRGGQETQYF	TGCGCCAGCACCCTCCGGGGAGGGCAAGAGACCCAGTACTTC
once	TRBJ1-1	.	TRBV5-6	CASSSGPGGGREAFF	TGTGCCAGCAGCTCCGGACCCGGGGGGGGAAGAGAAGCTTTCTTT
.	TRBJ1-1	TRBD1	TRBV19	CASSEGQGSTEAFF	TGTGCCAGTAGTGAGGGACAGGGTAGCACTGAAGCTTTCTTT
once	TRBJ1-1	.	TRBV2	CASSDYTEAFF	TGTGCCAGCAGTGACTACACTGAAGCTTTCTTT
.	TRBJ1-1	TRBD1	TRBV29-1	CSVEEQGIEAFF	TGCAGCGTTGAAGAACAGGGGATTGAAGCTTTCTTT
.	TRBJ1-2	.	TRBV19	CASRTDYGYTF	TGTGCCAGTCGGACAGATTATGGCTACACCTTC